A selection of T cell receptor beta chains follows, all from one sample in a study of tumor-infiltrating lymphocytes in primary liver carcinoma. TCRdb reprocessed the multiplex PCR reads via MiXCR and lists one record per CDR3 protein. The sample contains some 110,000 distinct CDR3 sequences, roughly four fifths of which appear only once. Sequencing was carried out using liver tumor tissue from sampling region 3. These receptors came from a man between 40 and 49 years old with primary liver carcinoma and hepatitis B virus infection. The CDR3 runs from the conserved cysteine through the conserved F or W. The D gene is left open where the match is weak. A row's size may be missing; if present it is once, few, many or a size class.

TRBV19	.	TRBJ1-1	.	CARCLMAPCDAEAFF	TGTGCCAGATGCCTTATGGCACCCTGCGACGCTGAAGCTTTCTTT
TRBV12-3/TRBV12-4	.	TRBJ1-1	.	CASCLESAQAFF	TGTGCCAGCTGTTTAGAGTCAGCCCAAGCTTTCTTT
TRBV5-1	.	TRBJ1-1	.	CASSSSLDETLF	TGCGCCAGCAGCTCTTCATTGGATGAAACTCTCTTT
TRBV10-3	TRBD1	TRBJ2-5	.	CAISESWGQGETQHF	TGTGCAATCAGTGAGTCGTGGGGTCAGGGGGAGACCCAGCACTTC
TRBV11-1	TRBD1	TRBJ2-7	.	CACRGKRSYEYYF	TGTGCCTGCAGGGGGAAGCGATCCTACGAGTACTACTTC
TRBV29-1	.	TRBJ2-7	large	CSAMTSGTGTPYEQYF	TGCAGCGCCATGACATCTGGGACCGGCACTCCCTACGAGCAGTACTTC
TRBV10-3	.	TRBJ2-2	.	CATAGTWNTGELSF	TGTGCCACCGCCGGGACATGGAACACTGGGGAGCTGTCTTTT
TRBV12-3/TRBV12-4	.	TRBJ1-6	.	CASSCDYLNSPLHF	TGTGCCAGCAGTTGCGACTATTTAAATTCACCCCTCCACTTT
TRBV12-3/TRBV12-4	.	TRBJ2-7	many	CASGLWDRSYEQYF	TGTGCCAGCGGTTTGTGGGACCGAAGTTACGAGCAGTACTTC
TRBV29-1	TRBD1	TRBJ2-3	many	CSVGQGTSTDTQYF	TGCAGCGTGGGACAGGGGACTAGCACAGATACGCAGTATTTT
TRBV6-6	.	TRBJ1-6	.	CASSSTWITPLHF	TGTGCCAGCAGTTCAACATGGATCACACCCCTCCACTTT
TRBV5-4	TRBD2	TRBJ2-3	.	CASSLLGLACTTDTQYF	TGTGCCAGCAGCTTACTAGGACTAGCGTGTACTACAGATACGCAGTATTTT
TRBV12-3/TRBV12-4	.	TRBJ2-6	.	CASGSTGSGANVLTF	TGTGCCAGCGGATCCACAGGGTCTGGGGCCAACGTCCTGACTTTC
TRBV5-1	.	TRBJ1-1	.	CTSSSAGGLSEAFF	TGCACCAGCAGCTCGGCCGGGGGACTCTCGGAAGCTTTCTTT